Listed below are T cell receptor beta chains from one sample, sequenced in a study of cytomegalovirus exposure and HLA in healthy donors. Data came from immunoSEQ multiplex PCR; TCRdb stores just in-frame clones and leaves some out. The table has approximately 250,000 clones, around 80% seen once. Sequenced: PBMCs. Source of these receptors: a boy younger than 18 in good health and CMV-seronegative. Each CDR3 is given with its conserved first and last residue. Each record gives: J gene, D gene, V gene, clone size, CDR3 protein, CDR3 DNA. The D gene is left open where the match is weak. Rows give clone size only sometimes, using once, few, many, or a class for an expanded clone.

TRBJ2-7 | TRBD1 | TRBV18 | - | CASSPAGTVSYEQYF | TGTGCCAGCTCACCTGCCGGGACAGTCTCCTACGAGCAGTACTTC
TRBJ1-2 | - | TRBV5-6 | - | CASSLSRGYTF | TGTGCCAGCAGCTTATCGCGTGGCTACACCTTC
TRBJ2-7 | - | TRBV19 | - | CASSSSYEQYF | TGTGCCAGTAGCAGCTCCTACGAGCAGTACTTC
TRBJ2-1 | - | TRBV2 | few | CASSDRTSLQFF | TGTGCCAGCAGTGACCGCACTAGCTTGCAGTTCTTC
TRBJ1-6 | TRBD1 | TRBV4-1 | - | CASSQDTGQDYNSPLHF | TGCGCCAGCAGCCAAGATACCGGACAGGACTATAATTCACCCCTCCACTTT
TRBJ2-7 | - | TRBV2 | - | CASNPPGRSYEQYF | TGTGCCAGCAACCCCCCAGGCCGCTCCTACGAGCAGTACTTC
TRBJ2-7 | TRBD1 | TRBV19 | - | CASRDRVRYEQYF | TGTGCCAGCCGGGACAGGGTCAGGTACGAGCAGTACTTC
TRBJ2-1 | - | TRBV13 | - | CASSPSPSSEQFF | TGTGCCAGCAGCCCCTCCCCTAGTAGTGAGCAGTTCTTC
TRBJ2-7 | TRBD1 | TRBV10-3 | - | CAISVDRGGLYEQYF | TGTGCCATCAGCGTCGACAGGGGGGGGCTCTACGAGCAGTACTTC
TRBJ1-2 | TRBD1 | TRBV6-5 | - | CASSYSRTGWNGYTF | TGTGCCAGCAGTTACTCCAGGACAGGGTGGAATGGCTACACCTTC
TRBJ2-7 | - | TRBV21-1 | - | CARTVRERGEQYF | TGTGCCAGGACTGTCCGGGAGCGAGGCGAGCAGTACTTC
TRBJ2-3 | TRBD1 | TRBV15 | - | CATSSGQGTDTQYF | TGTGCCACCAGCAGCGGACAGGGGACAGATACGCAGTATTTT
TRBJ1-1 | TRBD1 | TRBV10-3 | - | CAISDWVHRDRGWTEAFF | TGTGCCATCAGTGATTGGGTTCACCGGGACAGGGGATGGACTGAAGCTTTCTTT
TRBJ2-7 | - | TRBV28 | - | CASSPPGEVFGQYF | TGTGCCAGCAGTCCTCCCGGGGAGGTTTTCGGGCAGTACTTC
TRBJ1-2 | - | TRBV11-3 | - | CASSTRQANYGYTF | TGTGCCAGCAGCACCCGACAGGCCAACTATGGCTACACCTTC
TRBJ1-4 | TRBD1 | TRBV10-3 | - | CAISSGQGELFF | TGTGCCATCAGTTCTGGACAGGGCGAACTGTTTTTT
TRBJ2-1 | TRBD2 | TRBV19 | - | CASSIGRADEQFF | TGTGCCAGTAGTATTGGGAGGGCTGATGAGCAGTTCTTC
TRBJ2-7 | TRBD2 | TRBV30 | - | CAWSARLASEQYF | TGTGCCTGGAGCGCTAGACTAGCCTCCGAGCAGTACTTC
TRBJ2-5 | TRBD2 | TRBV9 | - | CASSDGGETQYF | TGTGCCAGCAGCGACGGGGGGGAGACCCAGTACTTC
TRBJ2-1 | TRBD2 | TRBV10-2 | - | CASMARGLAGAHEEDEQFF | TGCGCCAGCATGGCTCGGGGACTAGCGGGGGCCCACGAGGAAGATGAGCAGTTCTTC
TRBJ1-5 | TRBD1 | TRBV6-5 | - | CASSRQGARDQPQHF | TGTGCCAGCAGTCGTCAGGGGGCGAGGGATCAGCCCCAGCATTTT
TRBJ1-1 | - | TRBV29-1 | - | CSGGWGEIDTEAFF | TGCAGTGGGGGATGGGGGGAAATCGACACTGAAGCTTTCTTT
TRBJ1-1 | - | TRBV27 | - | CASSRYRANTEAFF | TGTGCCAGCAGTCGTTACAGGGCGAACACTGAAGCTTTCTTT
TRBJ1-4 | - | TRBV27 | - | CASNPTGANEKLFF | TGTGCCAGCAACCCAACGGGAGCTAATGAAAAACTGTTTTTT
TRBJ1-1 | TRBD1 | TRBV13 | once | CASSLSPQGAMNTEAFF | TGTGCCAGCAGCTTATCCCCACAGGGGGCAATGAACACTGAAGCTTTCTTT
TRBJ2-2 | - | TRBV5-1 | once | CASTRDFASGELFF | TGCGCCAGCACCCGGGACTTCGCTTCCGGGGAGCTGTTTTTT
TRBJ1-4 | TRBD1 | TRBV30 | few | CAWKGQGLEKLFF | TGTGCCTGGAAAGGACAGGGTTTAGAAAAACTGTTTTTT
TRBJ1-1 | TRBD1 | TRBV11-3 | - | CASRRGLNTEAFF | TGTGCCAGCAGAAGGGGGCTGAACACTGAAGCTTTCTTT